This T cell receptor (beta chain) was identified during a study of human T cells and chemical hapten exposure. As regards this clonotype: The antigen is undetermined.

The template was total RNA from unfractionated whole blood. The CDR3 loop spans 15 amino acids. CDR1 DFQATT and CDR2 SNEGSKA come from the germline V gene (reference sequence). V was cut by 0 bases and J by 3 bases, with 14 bases left in between. Study-level results: Sensitizing to DPC left TCRs with a frequency above 1 in 1000 unaltered.

Per the original data handling: Individual samples carried between roughly 23,224 and 700,000 TCRs, with 80,000 to 100,000 as the median. TCRdb called the 5' RACE reads again in MiXCR, with one record for every CDR3 protein. These V and J calls are TCRdb output, not the study's own analysis. Among tens of thousands of distinct CDR3 sequences listed, 15% to 20% were seen once. The clonotype originates from a female donor in good health. The rearrangement links TRBV20-1 to TRBJ1-2; D not certain. The CDR3 DNA is TGCAGTGCTAGAGATCCGTATGGTCTAGACTATGGCTACACCTTC. This translates into CSARDPYGLDYGYTF.